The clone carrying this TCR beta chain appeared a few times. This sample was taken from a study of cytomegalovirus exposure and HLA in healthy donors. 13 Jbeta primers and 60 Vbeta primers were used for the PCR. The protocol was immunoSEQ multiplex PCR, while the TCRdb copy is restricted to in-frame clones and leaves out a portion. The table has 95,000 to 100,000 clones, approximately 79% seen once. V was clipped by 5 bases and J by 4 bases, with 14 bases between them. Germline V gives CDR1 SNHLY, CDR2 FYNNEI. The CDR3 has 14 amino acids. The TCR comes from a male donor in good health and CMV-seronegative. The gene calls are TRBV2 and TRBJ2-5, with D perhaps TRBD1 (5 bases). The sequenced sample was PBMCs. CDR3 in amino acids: CASSIYQGLETQYF. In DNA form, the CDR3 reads TGTGCCAGCAGTATCTACCAGGGATTAGAGACCCAGTACTTC.